Below are 20 T cell receptor beta chains sequenced from a single sample in a study of T cell responses to AZD1222 COVID-19 vaccine. Using immunoSEQ multiplex PCR, the repertoire was profiled, and TCRdb retains in-frame clones only, with some absent. The sample lists around 75,000 clones, roughly 81% occurring once. The sample consisted of peripheral blood, taken on day 0 of AZD1222 vaccination. These receptors were collected from an adult in good health.

J is TRBJ2-1 and V is TRBV5-1, with unresolved D. The V gene's germline CDR1 is SGHRS and CDR2 YFSETQ. There are 14 residues in the CDR3. The ends were cut back, 3 bases at V and 0 bases at J, with 7 bases in the middle. The CDR3 DNA reads as TGCGCCAGCAGCTGGCGGAGCTCCTACAATGAGCAGTTCTTC. Protein sequence: CASSWRSSYNEQFF.

In DNA, the CDR3 is TGTGCCAGCAGCTCCGCCCCAGATACGCAGTATTTT. Protein sequence: CASSSAPDTQYF. The chain carries TRBV5-8 and TRBJ2-3; D unresolved. Germline loops: CDR1 SGHTS, CDR2 YDEGEE. Trimming took 3 bases from V and 4 from J, leaving 6 bases between them. The CDR3 has 12 residues.

The V gene is TRBV2, the J gene TRBJ2-1; D is unresolved. V was pared by 7 bases and J by 4 bases, with 14 bases between. The CDR3 consists of 14 residues. Germline CDR1 and CDR2: SNHLY and FYNNEI. The CDR3 sequence: CASMFEDEYNEQFF. CDR3 coding DNA: TGTGCCAGCATGTTCGAGGACGAGTACAATGAGCAGTTCTTC.

This clone was recorded only once. The chain has TRBV2 and TRBJ2-1, with D perhaps TRBD2 (7 bases). Germline V CDR1 and CDR2: SNHLY, FYNNEI. CDR3 length: 16 amino acids. V gave up 6 bases and J gave up 0 bases, with 15 bases separating them. The CDR3 reads CASRQRGGSSYNEQFF. CDR3 DNA: TGTGCCAGCAGGCAAAGGGGGGGGTCCTCCTACAATGAGCAGTTCTTC.

The V and J genes are TRBV10-3 and TRBJ2-2; D not resolved. Trimming took 2 bases from V and 5 from J, leaving 9 bases between them. Germline V gene sequence: CDR1 ENHRY, CDR2 SYGVKD. The length of the CDR3 is 14 residues. CDR3 sequence (DNA): TGTGCCATCAGTGAGATGACACTAACCGGGGAGCTGTTTTTT. It is translated as CAISEMTLTGELFF.

The gene calls are TRBV4-2 and TRBJ2-3, with D uncertain. From germline, CDR1 is LGHNA and CDR2 YNFKEQ. V shed 3 bases and J shed 1 base, with 8 bases lying between them. This CDR3 comprises 14 residues. CDR3 loop: CASSQAEGTDTQYF. CDR3 bases: TGTGCCAGCAGCCAGGCCGAAGGCACAGATACGCAGTATTTT.

The CDR3 spells CSASNRGGRRSGANVLTF. CDR3 in DNA: TGCAGTGCTAGTAATAGAGGGGGACGCCGGTCGGGGGCCAACGTCCTGACTTTC. This rearrangement joins TRBV20-1 to TRBJ2-6; TRBD1 might be the D (6 bases). This CDR3 is built from 18 residues. CDR1 and CDR2 (germline): DFQATT, SNEGSKA (reference sequence). V was pared by 3 bases and J by 4 bases, with 22 bases between.

This chain uses TRBV19 with TRBJ1-2; TRBD1 might be the D (5 bases). Between the trimmed V and J ends, which lost 4 bases and 11 bases, there was a span of 11 bases. This CDR3 region has 11 residues. CDR1 is LNHDA and CDR2 is SQIVND in the germline V gene (reference sequence). CDR3 region: CASSTWDLYTF. The CDR3 DNA sequence: TGTGCCAGTAGTACATGGGACCTTTACACCTTC.

The chain links TRBV6-5 to TRBJ2-7; D unresolved. The CDR3 runs to 14 residues. The V gene lost 2 bases and the J gene lost 2 bases, with 10 bases spanning the gap. Germline CDR1 and CDR2: MNHEY and SVGAGI. In nucleotides, the CDR3 is TGTGCCAGCAGTTACGCAGACAACACCTACGAGCAGTACTTC. Residues: CASSYADNTYEQYF.

V and J are TRBV18 and TRBJ1-2, with TRBD1 matching over 9 bases. With V trimmed by 4 bases and J by 7 bases, 16 bases remained unmatched. CDR3 length: 17 amino acids. Germline V gives CDR1 KGHSH, CDR2 LQKENI. The CDR3 DNA reads as TGTGCCAGCTCACTCCTAACTTCCCAAGACAGGGGGGGTGGCTACACCTTC. As protein: CASSLLTSQDRGGGYTF.

The chain recombines TRBV7-2 with TRBJ2-3, with no clear D. This CDR3 is built from 13 residues. Germline V gene sequence: CDR1 SGHTA, CDR2 FQGNSA. The ends were cut back, 4 bases at V and 4 bases at J, with 9 bases in the middle. The CDR3 DNA sequence: TGTGCCAGCAGCTACTACGGCGCAGATACGCAGTATTTT. Amino acid sequence: CASSYYGADTQYF.

This chain links TRBV5-1 with TRBJ1-6; the D gene is possibly TRBD1 (6 bases). CDR3 size: 18 residues. Trimming took 4 bases from V and 10 from J, leaving 27 bases between them. Germline CDR1 reads SGHRS; CDR2 reads YFSETQ. CDR3 sequence reads: CASSLGVGGGDTKSPLHF. The CDR3 nucleotides read TGCGCCAGCAGCCTGGGGGTCGGCGGTGGGGACACCAAGTCACCCCTCCACTTT. Filled out from reference TRBV5-1 and TRBJ1-6, the complete variable domain reads KAGVTQTPRYLIKTRGQQVTLSCSPISGHRSVSWYQQTPGQGLQFLFEYFSETQRNKGNFPGRFSGRQFSNSRSEMNVSTLELGDSALYLCASSLGVGGGDTKSPLHFGNGTRLTVT.

This clone was seen more than once but under ten times. The J gene is TRBJ1-2, the V gene TRBV30; tentative D call: TRBD1 (6 bases). The CDR3 covers 15 residues. V lost 1 base and J lost 7, with 19 bases in between. Germline V gene sequence: CDR1 GTSNPN, CDR2 SVGIG (reference sequence). The CDR3 bases are TGTGCCTGGAGTGCTAGTAGTCTGGGGGCAGGTGGCTACACCTTC. As protein: CAWSASSLGAGGYTF.

The chain combines TRBV7-9 with TRBJ2-5; no firm D call. This CDR3 comprises 12 residues. Trimming removed 5 bases at V and 13 bases at J, with 17 bases between. Germline values: CDR1 SEHNR, CDR2 FQNEAQ (reference sequence). CDR3 sequence (DNA): TGTGCCAGCAGCAGTGATATAGGTATTGCGTACTTC. It codes for CASSSDIGIAYF.

This clone was seen only a few times. CDR3 in amino acids: CASSSQSSGGTQFF. CDR3 sequence (DNA): TGTGCCAGCAGCTCACAGTCTAGCGGGGGGACCCAGTTCTTC. The rearrangement uses TRBV7-3 and TRBJ2-1, with 11 positions matching TRBD2. CDR1 is SGHTA and CDR2 is FQGTGA in the germline V gene. The junction had 9 bases not matched to a gene; V was cut back by 4 bases and J by 13 bases. CDR3 length: 14 amino acids.

The rearrangement links TRBV5-6 to TRBJ1-4; weak D call: TRBD1 (5 bases). Trimming took off 7 bases at V and 3 bases at J, with 19 bases between the two ends. Germline V gene lookup returns CDR1 SGHDT and CDR2 YYEEEE. This CDR3 comprises 16 residues. The CDR3 sequence is CASAAAGALSNEKLFF. The DNA of the CDR3 is TGTGCCAGCGCAGCGGCCGGGGCCCTCTCTAATGAAAAACTGTTTTTT.

The rearrangement uses TRBV3-1 (or the pseudogene TRBV3-2) and TRBJ1-1; TRBD1 is a possible D gene (5 bases). CDR3 length: 13 residues. Per germline, CDR1 LGHDT and CDR2 YNNKEL (reference sequence). V was clipped by 6 bases and J by 9 bases, with 17 bases between them. The CDR3 reads CASSYPQGVKAFF. The CDR3 nucleotides read TGTGCCAGCAGTTACCCGCAGGGAGTTAAAGCTTTCTTT.

The chain combines TRBV7-3 with TRBJ2-1; D is unresolved. Looked up from germline, CDR1 is SGHTA and CDR2 is FQGTGA. The CDR3 is 10 residues long. V gave up 6 bases and J gave up 8 bases, with 5 bases separating them. CDR3 coding DNA: TGTGCCAGCAGAGATGATGAGCAGTTCTTC. This sequence encodes CASRDDEQFF.

Remarks on this clone: Other DNA sequences in this sample translate to the same CDR3. The genes are TRBV7-9 and TRBJ1-2; 8 bases are a match to TRBD1. This CDR3 contains 13 residues. The germline CDR1 and CDR2 sequences are SEHNR and FQNEAQ (reference sequence). J was trimmed by 4 bases and V by 5 bases; bases with no gene match: 3. The chain's CDR3 is CASSPTGGYGYTF. The CDR3 DNA follows: TGTGCCAGCAGCCCAACAGGGGGCTATGGCTACACCTTC.

This chain connects TRBV27 to TRBJ1-3, with a possible D match to TRBD1 (6 bases). CDR1 is MNHEY, CDR2 SMNVEV, per germline (reference sequence). V was shortened by 5 bases and J by 2 bases, with 16 bases between the two germline ends. The length of the CDR3 is 16 residues. The CDR3 nucleotides read TGTGCCAGCAGTAAGGCAGGGGTAGGGGCTGGAAACACCATATATTTT. Its protein product is CASSKAGVGAGNTIYF.